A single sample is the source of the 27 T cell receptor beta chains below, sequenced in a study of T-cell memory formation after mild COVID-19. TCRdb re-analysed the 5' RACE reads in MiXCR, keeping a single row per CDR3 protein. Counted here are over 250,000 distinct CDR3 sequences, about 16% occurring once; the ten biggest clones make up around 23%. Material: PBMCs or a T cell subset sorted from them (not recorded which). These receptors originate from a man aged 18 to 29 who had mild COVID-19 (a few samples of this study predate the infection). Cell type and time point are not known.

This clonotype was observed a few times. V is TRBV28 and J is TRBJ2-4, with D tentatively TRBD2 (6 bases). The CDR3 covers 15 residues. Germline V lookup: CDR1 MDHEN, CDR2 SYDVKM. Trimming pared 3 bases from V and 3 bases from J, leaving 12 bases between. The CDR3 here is CASSLGGVGKNIQYF. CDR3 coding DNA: TGTGCCAGCAGTTTGGGCGGGGTGGGCAAAAACATTCAGTACTTC.

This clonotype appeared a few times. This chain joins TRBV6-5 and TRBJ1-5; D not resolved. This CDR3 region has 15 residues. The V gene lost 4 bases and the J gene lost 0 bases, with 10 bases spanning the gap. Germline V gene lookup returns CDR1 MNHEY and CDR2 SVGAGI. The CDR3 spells CASSSVRYSNQPQHF. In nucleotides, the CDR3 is TGTGCCAGCAGTTCCGTAAGGTATAGCAATCAGCCCCAGCATTTT.

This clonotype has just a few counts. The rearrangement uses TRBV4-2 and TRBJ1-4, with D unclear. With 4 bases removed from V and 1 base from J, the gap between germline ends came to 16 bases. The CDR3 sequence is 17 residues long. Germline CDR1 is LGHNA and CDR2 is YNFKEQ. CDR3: CASSLAYEGGTNEKLFF. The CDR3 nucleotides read TGTGCCAGCAGCCTAGCCTATGAGGGAGGAACTAATGAAAAACTGTTTTTT.

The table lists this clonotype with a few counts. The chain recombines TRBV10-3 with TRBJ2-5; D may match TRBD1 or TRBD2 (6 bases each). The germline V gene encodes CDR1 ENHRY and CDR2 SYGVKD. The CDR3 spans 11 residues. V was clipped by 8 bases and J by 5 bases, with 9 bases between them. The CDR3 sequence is CAIRGGETQYF. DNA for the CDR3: TGTGCCATCCGAGGGGGGGAGACCCAGTACTTC.

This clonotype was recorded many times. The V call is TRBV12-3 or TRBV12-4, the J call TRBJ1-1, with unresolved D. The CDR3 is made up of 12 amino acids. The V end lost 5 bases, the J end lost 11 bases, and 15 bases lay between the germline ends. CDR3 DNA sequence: TGTGCCAGCAGTGCCGAATTCCCTCGGGCTTTCTTT. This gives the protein CASSAEFPRAFF.

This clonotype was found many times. CDR3 in DNA: TGCGCCAGCAGCCAAGAAACTCGGGGTGAGCAGTTCTTC. Amino acid sequence: CASSQETRGEQFF. The J gene is TRBJ2-1, the V gene TRBV4-3, with D perhaps matching TRBD2 (5 bases). The V end was cut by 0 bases, the J end by 9 bases, with 9 bases between. Germline V gene sequence: CDR1 LGHNA, CDR2 YSLEER. There are 13 residues in the CDR3.

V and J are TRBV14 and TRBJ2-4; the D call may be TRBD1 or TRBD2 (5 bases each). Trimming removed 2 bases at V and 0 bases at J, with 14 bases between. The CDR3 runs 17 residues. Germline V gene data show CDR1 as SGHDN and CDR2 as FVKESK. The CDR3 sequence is CASSQRGLGAAKNIQYF. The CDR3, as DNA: TGTGCCAGCAGCCAACGCGGACTTGGGGCAGCCAAAAACATTCAGTACTTC.

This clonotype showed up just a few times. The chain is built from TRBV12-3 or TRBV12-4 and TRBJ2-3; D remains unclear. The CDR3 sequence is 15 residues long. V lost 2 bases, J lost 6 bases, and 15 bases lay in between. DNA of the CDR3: TGTGCCAGCAGTTTAATCAGGCAGAAAGGGGATACGCAGTATTTT. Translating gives CASSLIRQKGDTQYF.

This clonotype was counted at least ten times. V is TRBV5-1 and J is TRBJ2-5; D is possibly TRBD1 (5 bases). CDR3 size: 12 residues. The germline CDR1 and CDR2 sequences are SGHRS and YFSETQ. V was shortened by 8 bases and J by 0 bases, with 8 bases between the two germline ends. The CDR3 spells CASARDQETQYF. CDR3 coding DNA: TGCGCCAGTGCCAGGGACCAAGAGACCCAGTACTTC.

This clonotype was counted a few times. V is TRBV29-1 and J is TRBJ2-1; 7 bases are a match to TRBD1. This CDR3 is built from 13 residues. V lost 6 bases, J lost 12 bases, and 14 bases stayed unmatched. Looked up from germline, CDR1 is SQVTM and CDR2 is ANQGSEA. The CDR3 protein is CSVGQALSIGQFF. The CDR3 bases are TGCAGCGTAGGACAGGCCCTCTCTATCGGGCAGTTCTTC.

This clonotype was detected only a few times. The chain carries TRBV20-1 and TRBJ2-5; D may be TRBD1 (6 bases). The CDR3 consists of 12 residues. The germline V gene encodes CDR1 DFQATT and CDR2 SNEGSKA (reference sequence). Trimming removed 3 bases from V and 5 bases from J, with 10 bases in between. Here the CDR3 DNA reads TGCAGTGCTAGCGAGGGGGACGAGACCCAGTACTTC. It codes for CSASEGDETQYF.

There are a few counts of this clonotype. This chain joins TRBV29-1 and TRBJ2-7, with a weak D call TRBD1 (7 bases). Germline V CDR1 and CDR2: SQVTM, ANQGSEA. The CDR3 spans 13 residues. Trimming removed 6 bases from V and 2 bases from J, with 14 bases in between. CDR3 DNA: TGCAGCGTCCGGTCAGGGGGGCCCTACGAGCAGTACTTC. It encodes CSVRSGGPYEQYF.

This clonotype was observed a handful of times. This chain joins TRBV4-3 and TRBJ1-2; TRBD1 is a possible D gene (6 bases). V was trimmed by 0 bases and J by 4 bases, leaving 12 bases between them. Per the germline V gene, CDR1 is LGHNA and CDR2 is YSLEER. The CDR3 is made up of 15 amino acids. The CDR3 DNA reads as TGCGCCAGCAGCCAAGATGGGAGGGGGGCCTATGGCTACACCTTC. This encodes CASSQDGRGAYGYTF.

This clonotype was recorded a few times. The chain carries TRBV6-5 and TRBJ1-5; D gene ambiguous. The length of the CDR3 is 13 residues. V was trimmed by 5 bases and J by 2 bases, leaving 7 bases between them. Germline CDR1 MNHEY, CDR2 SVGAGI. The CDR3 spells CASSRYGNQPQHF. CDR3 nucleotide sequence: TGTGCCAGCAGTCGGTACGGCAATCAGCCCCAGCATTTT.

The CDR3 loop reads CASSPAVTQYF. DNA of the CDR3: TGTGCCAGCAGCCCTGCGGTTACGCAGTATTTT. V and J are TRBV12-3 or TRBV12-4 and TRBJ2-3; the D is unclear. The CDR3 runs 11 residues. V lost 6 bases and J 8 bases, leaving 9 bases between the germline ends.

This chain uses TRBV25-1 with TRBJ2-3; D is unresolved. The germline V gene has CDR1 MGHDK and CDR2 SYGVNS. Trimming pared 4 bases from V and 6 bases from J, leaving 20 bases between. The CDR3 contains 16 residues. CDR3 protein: CASSASGRTLGDTQYF. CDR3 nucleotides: TGTGCCAGCAGTGCATCGGGCCGAACCCTAGGTGATACGCAGTATTTT.

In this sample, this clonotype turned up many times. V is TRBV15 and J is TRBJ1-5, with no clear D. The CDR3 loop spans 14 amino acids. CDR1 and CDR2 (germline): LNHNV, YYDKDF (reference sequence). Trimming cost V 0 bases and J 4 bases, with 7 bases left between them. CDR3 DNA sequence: TGTGCCACCAGCAGAGATCACGGAAATCAGCCCCAGCATTTT. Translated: CATSRDHGNQPQHF.

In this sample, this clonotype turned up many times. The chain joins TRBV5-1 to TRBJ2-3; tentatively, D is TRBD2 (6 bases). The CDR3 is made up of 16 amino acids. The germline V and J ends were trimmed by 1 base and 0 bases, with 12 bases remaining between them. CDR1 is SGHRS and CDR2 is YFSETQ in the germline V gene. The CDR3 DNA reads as TGCGCCAGCAGCTTGCTCCGGGGACTGAGCACAGATACGCAGTATTTT. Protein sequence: CASSLLRGLSTDTQYF.

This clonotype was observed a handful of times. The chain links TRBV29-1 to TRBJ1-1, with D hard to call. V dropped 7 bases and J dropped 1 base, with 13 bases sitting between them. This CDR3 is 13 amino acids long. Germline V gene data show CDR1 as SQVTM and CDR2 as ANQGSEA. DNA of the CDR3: TGCAGCGCCTCCCGGCAGGAGAACACTGAAGCTTTCTTT. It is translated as CSASRQENTEAFF.

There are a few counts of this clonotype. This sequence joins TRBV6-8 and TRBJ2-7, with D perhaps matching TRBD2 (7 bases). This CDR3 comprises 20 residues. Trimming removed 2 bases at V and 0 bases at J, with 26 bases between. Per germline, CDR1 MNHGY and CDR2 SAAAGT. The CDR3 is CASSYPTVRGRLGSSYEQYV. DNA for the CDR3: TGTGCCAGCAGTTACCCCACCGTGCGGGGGCGACTCGGAAGCTCCTACGAGCAGTACGTC.

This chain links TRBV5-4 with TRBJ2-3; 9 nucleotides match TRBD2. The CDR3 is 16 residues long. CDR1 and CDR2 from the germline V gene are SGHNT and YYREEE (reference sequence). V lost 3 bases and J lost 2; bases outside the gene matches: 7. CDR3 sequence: CASSSKRGVYTDTQYF. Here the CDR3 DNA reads TGTGCCAGCAGCTCCAAGCGGGGGGTTTACACAGATACGCAGTATTTT. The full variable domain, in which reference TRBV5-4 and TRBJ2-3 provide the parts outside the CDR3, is ETGVTQSPTHLIKTRGQQVTLRCSSQSGHNTVSWYQQALGQGPQFIFQYYREEENGRGNFPPRFSGLQFPNYSSELNVNALELDDSALYLCASSSKRGVYTDTQYFGPGTRLTVL.

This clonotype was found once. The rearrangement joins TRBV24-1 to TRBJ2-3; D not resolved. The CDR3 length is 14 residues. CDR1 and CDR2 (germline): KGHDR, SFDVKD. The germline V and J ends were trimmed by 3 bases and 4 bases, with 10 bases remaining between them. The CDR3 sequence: CATSDPNLADTQYF. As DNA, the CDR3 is TGTGCCACCAGTGATCCCAACTTAGCAGATACGCAGTATTTT.

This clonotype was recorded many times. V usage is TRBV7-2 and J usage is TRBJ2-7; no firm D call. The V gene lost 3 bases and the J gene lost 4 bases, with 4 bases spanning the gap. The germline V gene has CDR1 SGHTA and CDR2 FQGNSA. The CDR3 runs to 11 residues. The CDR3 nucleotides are TGTGCCAGCAGCTTCGCGTACGAGCAGTACTTC. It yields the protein CASSFAYEQYF.

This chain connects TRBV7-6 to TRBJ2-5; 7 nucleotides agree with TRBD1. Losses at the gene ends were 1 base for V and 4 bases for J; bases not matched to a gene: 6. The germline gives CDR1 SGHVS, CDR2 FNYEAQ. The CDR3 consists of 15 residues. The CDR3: CASSLEWTGRETQYF. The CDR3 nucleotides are TGTGCCAGCAGCTTAGAGTGGACAGGACGAGAGACCCAGTACTTC.

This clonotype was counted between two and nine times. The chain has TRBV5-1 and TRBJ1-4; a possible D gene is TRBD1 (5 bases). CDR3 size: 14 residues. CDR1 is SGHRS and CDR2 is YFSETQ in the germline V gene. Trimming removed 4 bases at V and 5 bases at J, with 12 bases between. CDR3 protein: CASSQARQNEKLFF. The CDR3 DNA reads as TGCGCCAGCAGCCAGGCTAGACAGAATGAAAAACTGTTTTTT.

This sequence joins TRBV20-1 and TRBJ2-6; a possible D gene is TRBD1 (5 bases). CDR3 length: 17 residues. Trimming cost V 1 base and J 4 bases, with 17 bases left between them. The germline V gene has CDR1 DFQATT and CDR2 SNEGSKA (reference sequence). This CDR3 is CSARGGRVAEGANVLTF. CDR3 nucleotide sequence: TGCAGTGCTAGAGGGGGCAGAGTAGCTGAAGGGGCCAACGTCCTGACTTTC.

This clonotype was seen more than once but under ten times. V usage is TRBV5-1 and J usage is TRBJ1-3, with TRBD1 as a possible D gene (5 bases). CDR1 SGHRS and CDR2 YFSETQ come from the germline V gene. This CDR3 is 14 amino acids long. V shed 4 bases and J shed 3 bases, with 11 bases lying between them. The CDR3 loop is CASSPRGVGNTIYF. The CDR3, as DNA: TGCGCCAGCAGCCCGCGGGGCGTTGGAAACACCATATATTTT.